A selection of T cell receptor beta chains follows, all from one sample in a study of blood T cell repertoires in COVID-19. Here immunoSEQ multiplex PCR was the method, and the copy in TCRdb shows in-frame clones only, minus some. The top ten clones hold 15% of a sample with about 90,000 clones, roughly nine tenths of them seen once. Material for sequencing was peripheral blood. The receptors originated from a male donor with acute or convalescent COVID-19. Both conserved end residues are part of each CDR3.

V: TRBV19; J: TRBJ2-2; CDR3: CASSNTVGTANTGELFF
V: TRBV3-1/TRBV3-2; J: TRBJ2-2; CDR3: CASSHGPPLAATGGELFF
V: TRBV28; J: TRBJ2-6; CDR3: CKEGTGTFSGANVLTF
V: TRBV28; J: TRBJ1-3; CDR3: CASSFGGAGSGNTIYF
V: TRBV11-3; J: TRBJ2-2; CDR3: CASSQLLNTGELFF
V: TRBV9; J: TRBJ1-1; CDR3: CASSVAHRPITEAFF
V: TRBV28; J: TRBJ1-2; CDR3: CASSIPGQGSYGYTF
V: TRBV28; J: TRBJ1-6; CDR3: CASSLIGTDSPLHF
V: TRBV20-1; J: TRBJ1-2; CDR3: CSASTGASSNYGYTF
V: TRBV6-2/TRBV6-3; J: TRBJ1-2; CDR3: CASSQRTVSYGYTF
V: TRBV5-5; J: TRBJ1-3; CDR3: CASSPAGAGGNTIYF
V: TRBV24-1; J: TRBJ1-1; CDR3: CATSASTPWNTEAFF
V: TRBV24-1; J: TRBJ2-5; CDR3: CAAGGSQETQYF
V: TRBV3-1/TRBV3-2; J: TRBJ1-6; CDR3: CASSPYNSARGYNSPLHF
V: TRBV5-1; J: TRBJ2-1; CDR3: CASSSDTGADEQFF
V: TRBV9; J: TRBJ1-4; CDR3: CASGGTAANEKLFF
V: TRBV7-2; J: TRBJ2-3; CDR3: CASSGATPDTQYF
V: TRBV10-3; J: TRBJ2-3; CDR3: CAISPGVGSSTDTQYF
V: TRBV5-1; J: TRBJ1-6; CDR3: CASRAGTGAYNSPLHF
V: TRBV5-1; J: TRBJ2-2; CDR3: CASSLLDRGLQGTGELFF
V: TRBV19; J: TRBJ1-6; CDR3: CASSRQALTPNSPLHF
V: TRBV5-4; J: TRBJ2-1; CDR3: CASSLAGGPSNEQFF
V: TRBV2; J: TRBJ1-2; CDR3: CASVGQGLGYGYTF
V: TRBV28; J: TRBJ2-5; CDR3: CASTFPGQGEETQYF
V: TRBV12-3/TRBV12-4; J: TRBJ1-2; CDR3: CASSFFYDGYTF
V: TRBV11-2; J: TRBJ1-2; CDR3: CASSAGGQGNKGYTF
V: TRBV28; J: TRBJ1-6; CDR3: CASSLIGTAGNSPLHF
V: TRBV2; J: TRBJ1-2; CDR3: CASSVQGLDYGYTF
V: TRBV6-5; J: TRBJ2-1; CDR3: CASGSPRDRNNEQFF
V: TRBV6-1; J: TRBJ2-1; CDR3: CASSEYRTDNEQFF
V: TRBV3-1/TRBV3-2; J: TRBJ1-4; CDR3: CASSQRTGVEKLFF
V: TRBV5-1; J: TRBJ1-3; CDR3: CASSQETGPSGNTIYF
V: TRBV6-1; J: TRBJ1-5; CDR3: CASSDPGGHSNQPQHF
V: TRBV6-5; J: TRBJ1-3; CDR3: CASSLRGGSGNTIYF
V: TRBV9; J: TRBJ2-5; CDR3: CASSPGGPTRETQYF
V: TRBV2; J: TRBJ1-1; CDR3: CASTRDSLGHTEAFF
V: TRBV15; J: TRBJ1-2; CDR3: CATSITPGVGDGYTF